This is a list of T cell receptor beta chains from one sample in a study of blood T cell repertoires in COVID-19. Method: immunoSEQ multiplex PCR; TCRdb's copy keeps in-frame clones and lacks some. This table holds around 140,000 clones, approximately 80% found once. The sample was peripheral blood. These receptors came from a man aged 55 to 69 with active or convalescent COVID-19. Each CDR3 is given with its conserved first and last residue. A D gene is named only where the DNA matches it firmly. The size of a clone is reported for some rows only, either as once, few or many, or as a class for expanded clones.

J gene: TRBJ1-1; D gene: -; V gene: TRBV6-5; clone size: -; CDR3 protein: CASIKTGTEAFF; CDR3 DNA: TGTGCCAGCATTAAGACAGGCACTGAAGCTTTCTTT
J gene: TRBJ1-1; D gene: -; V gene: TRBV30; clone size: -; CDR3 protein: CAWSVTGQLNTEAFF; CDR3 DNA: TGTGCCTGGAGTGTAACCGGACAGCTGAACACTGAAGCTTTCTTT
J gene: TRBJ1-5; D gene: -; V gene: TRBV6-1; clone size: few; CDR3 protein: CASSEEQQPQHF; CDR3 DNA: TGTGCCAGCAGTGAGGAGCAACAGCCCCAGCATTTT
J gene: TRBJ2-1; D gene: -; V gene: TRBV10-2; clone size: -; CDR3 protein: CASSEFPTTRQVSGEQFF; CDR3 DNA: TGCGCCAGCAGTGAATTCCCCACAACTAGGCAGGTCTCTGGTGAGCAGTTCTTC
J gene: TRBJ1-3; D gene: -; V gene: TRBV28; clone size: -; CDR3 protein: CASSLFPGVSGNTIYF; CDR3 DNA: TGTGCCAGCAGTTTATTCCCCGGGGTCTCTGGAAACACCATATATTTT
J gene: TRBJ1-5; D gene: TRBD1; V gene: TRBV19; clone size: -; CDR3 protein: CASRDRVVNQPQHF; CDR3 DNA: TGTGCCAGTAGAGACAGGGTTGTCAATCAGCCCCAGCATTTT
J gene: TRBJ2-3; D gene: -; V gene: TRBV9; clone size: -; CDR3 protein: CASSVGSENTDTQYF; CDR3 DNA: TGTGCCAGCAGCGTAGGGTCCGAGAACACAGATACGCAGTATTTT
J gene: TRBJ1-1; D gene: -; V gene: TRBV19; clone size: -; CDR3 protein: CASSIRATEAFF; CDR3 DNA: TGTGCCAGTAGTATTCGCGCCACTGAAGCTTTCTTT
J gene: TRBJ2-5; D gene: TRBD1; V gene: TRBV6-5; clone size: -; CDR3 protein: CASSDREETQYF; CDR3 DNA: TGTGCCAGCAGCGACAGGGAAGAGACCCAGTACTTC
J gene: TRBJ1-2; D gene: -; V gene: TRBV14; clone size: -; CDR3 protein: CASSQGGRASYTF; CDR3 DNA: TGTGCCAGCAGCCAAGGCGGCAGGGCAAGCTACACCTTC
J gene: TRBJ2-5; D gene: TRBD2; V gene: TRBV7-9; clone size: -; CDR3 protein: CASYPSGGALETQYF; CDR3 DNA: TGTGCCAGCTACCCTAGCGGGGGGGCTTTGGAGACCCAGTACTTC
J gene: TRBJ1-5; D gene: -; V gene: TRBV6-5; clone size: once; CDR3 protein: CASTAGLGNQPQHF; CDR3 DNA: TGTGCCAGCACCGCAGGGCTGGGCAATCAGCCCCAGCATTTT
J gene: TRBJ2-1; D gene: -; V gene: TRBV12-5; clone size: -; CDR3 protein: CASGRNYLPMERQFF; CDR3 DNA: TGTGCTAGTGGCCGGAATTACCTCCCAATGGAGAGGCAGTTCTTC
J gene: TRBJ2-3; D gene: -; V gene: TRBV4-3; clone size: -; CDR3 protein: CASSRVGGTDTQYF; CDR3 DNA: TGCGCCAGCAGCCGAGTTGGAGGCACAGATACGCAGTATTTT
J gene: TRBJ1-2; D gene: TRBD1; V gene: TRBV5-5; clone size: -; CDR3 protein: CASSFGTGGVWGYTF; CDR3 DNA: TGTGCCAGCAGCTTCGGGACAGGGGGCGTGTGGGGCTACACCTTC
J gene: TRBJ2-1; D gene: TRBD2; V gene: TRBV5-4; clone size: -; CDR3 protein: CASSRPGGADNEQFF; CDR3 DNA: TGTGCCAGCAGCCGGCCGGGGGGGGCGGACAATGAGCAGTTCTTC
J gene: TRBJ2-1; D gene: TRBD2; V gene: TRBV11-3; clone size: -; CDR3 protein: CASSRSGTSTLNEQFF; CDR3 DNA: TGTGCCAGCAGCAGATCCGGGACTAGTACTCTGAATGAGCAGTTCTTC
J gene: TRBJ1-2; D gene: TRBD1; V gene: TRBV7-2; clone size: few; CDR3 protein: CASSSTPGQGIYGYTF; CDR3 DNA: TGTGCCAGCAGCTCAACTCCGGGACAGGGGATCTATGGCTACACCTTC
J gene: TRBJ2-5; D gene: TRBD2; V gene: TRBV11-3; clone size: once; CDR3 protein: CASSLEISGPRETQYF; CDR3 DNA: TGTGCCAGCAGCTTAGAGATTAGCGGGCCCCGGGAGACCCAGTACTTC
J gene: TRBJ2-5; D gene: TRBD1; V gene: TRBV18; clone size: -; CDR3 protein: CASSPGQGETQYF; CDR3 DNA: TGTGCCAGCTCCCCCGGACAGGGAGAGACCCAGTACTTC
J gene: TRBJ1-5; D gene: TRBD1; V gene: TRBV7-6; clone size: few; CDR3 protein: CASSLVTGYNQPQHF; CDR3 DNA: TGTGCCAGCAGCTTAGTGACAGGGTACAATCAGCCCCAGCATTTT
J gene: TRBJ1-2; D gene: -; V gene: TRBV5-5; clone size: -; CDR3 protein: CASSYSNYGYTF; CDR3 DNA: TGTGCCAGCAGCTACTCAAACTATGGCTACACCTTC
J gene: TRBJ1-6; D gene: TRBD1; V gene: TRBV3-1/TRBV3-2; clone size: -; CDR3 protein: CASSQDLGTGGNSPLHF; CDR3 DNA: TGTGCCAGCAGCCAAGATCTTGGGACAGGGGGAAATTCACCCCTCCACTTT
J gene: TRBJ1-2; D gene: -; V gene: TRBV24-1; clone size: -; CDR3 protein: CATSDIPGHTNYGYTF; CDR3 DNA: TGTGCCACCAGTGATATTCCGGGACATACTAACTATGGCTACACCTTC
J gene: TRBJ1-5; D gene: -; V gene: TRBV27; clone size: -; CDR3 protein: CASSPIVWERNQPQHF; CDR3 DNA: TGTGCCAGCAGTCCAATCGTCTGGGAGAGGAATCAGCCCCAGCATTTT
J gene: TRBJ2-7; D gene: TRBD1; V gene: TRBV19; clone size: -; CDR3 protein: CASSPGTGGSYEQYF; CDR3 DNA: TGTGCCAGTAGCCCCGGGACAGGGGGCTCCTACGAGCAGTACTTC
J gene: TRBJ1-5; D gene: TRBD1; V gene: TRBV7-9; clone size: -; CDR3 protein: CASSLAGTGVGPQHF; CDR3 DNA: TGTGCCAGCAGCTTAGCGGGGACAGGAGTAGGGCCCCAGCATTTT
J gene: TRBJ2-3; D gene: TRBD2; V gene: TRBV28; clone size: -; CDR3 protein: CASSPSGRASDTQYF; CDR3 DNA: TGTGCCAGCAGCCCTAGCGGGAGGGCCTCAGATACGCAGTATTTT
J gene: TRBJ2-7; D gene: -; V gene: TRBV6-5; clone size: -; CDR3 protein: CASTTDRDSHYEQYF; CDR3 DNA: TGTGCCAGCACCACCGACCGGGACTCCCACTACGAGCAGTACTTC
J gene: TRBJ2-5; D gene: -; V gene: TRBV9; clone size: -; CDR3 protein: CASSVNGNGIFQETQYF; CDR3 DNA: TGTGCCAGCAGCGTAAATGGAAACGGGATCTTCCAAGAGACCCAGTACTTC
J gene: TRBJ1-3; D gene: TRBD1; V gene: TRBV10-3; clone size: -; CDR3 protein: CAITNTQGILGSGNTIYF; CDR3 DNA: TGTGCCATCACGAATACACAGGGGATCCTGGGCTCTGGAAACACCATATATTTT
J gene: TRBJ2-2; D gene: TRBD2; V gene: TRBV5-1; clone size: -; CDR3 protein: CASSLYPGGIVNTGELFF; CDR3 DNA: TGCGCCAGCAGCTTGTACCCGGGAGGGATTGTGAACACCGGGGAGCTGTTTTTT
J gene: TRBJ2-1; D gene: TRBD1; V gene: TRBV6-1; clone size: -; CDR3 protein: CASSAYRGSPYNEQFF; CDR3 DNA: TGTGCCAGCAGTGCATACAGGGGGAGTCCCTACAATGAGCAGTTCTTC
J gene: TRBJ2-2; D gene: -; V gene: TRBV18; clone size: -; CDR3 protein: CASSRTEPGELFF; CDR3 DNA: TGTGCCAGCTCCCGAACAGAGCCCGGGGAGCTGTTTTTT
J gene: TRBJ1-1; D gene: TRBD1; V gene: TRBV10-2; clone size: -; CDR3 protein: CASGDREVMNTEAFF; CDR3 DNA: TGCGCCAGTGGCGACAGGGAGGTCATGAACACTGAAGCTTTCTTT
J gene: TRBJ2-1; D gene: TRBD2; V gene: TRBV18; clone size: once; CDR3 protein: CASSPSRGGNEQFF; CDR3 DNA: TGTGCCAGCTCACCATCGCGGGGGGGGAATGAGCAGTTCTTC